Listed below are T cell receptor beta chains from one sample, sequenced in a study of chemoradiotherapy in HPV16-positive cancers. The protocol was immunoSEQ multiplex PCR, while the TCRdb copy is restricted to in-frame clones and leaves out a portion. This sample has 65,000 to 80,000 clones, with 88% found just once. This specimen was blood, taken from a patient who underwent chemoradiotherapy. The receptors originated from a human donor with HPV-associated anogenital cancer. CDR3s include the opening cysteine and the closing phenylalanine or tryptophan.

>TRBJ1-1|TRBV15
CATSRKRQGGTEAFF
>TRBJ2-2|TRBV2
CASSVFGATGELFF
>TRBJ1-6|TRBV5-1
CASSLGPIGSYNSPLHF
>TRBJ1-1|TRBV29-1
CSAGQASAFF
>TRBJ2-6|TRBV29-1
CSVPIRDRGSGANVLTF
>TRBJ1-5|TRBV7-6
CASSPRAPGGDVNQPQHF
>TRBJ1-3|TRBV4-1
CASSQEAGRGLNTIYF
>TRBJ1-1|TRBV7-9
CASSLVSEAFF
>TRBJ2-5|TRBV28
CASSFTSGGETQYF
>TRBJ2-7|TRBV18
CASSGVGGPYEQYF
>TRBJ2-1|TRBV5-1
CASSLQGNEQFF
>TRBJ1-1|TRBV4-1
CASSQVTNTEAFF
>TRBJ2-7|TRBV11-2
CASSPERGPYEQYF
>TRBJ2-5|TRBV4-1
CASSQRTQATQETQYF
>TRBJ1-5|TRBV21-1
CASTSEEGGSNQPQHF
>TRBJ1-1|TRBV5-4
CASSWWTGVATEAFF
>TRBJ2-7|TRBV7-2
CASSLMPSDYERYF
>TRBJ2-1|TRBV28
CASSWGLADYNEQFF
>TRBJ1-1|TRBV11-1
CASSSGQVMNTEAFF
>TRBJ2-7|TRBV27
CASSLGLPTGASYEQYF
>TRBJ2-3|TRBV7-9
CASSYLAGTTDTQYF
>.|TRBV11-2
CASSLGFSYEQYF
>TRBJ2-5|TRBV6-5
CASSTVLGSSETQYF
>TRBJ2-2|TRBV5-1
CASSLFKHGSGWPGELFF
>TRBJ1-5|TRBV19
CASTRDSRYQPQHF
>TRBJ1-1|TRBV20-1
CSAEENTEAFF
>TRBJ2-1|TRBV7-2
CASSSGLGDNEQFF
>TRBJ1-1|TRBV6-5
CASSYGDRNTEAFF
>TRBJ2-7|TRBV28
CASNGRAPGTYEQYF
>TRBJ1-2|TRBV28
CASSLGGYYGYTF
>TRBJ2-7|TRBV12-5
CASVDRGRKEKVIYEQYF
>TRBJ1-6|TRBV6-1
CASGAGESYNSPLHF
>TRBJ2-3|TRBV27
CASRAIQGSGTDTQYF
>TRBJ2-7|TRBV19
CASSIAAAYEQYF
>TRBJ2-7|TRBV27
CASRNSYRASSYERYF
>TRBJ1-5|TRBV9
CASSVALDQPQHF
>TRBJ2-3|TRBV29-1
CSVGILAGEGTQYF
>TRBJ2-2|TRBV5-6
CASSFTGELFF
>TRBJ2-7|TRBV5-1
CASSLETEIYEQYF
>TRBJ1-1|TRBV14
CASSRGGQGRTEAFF
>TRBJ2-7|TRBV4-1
CASSPQFSDGFSYEQYF
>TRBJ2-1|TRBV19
CASSNTSLIHNEQFF
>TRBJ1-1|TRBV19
CASSTGVGTEAFF
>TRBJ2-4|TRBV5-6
CASSPGQGGSLAKNIQYF
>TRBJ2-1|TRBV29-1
CSVEDQVGTAEQFF
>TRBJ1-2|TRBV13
CASSRARRGDYGYTF
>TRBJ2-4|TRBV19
CASSTGFTQAKNIQYF
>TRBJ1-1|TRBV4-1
CASSQGSGGTEAFF
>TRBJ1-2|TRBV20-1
CSARRGPGYTF
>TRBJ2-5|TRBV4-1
CASSRGETQYF
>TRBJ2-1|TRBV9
CASSHPRPAHLNNEQFF
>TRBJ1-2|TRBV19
CASTPQSGRGYYGYTF
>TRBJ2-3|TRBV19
CASSIGGGTDTQYF
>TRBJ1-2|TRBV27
CASRGNYGYTF
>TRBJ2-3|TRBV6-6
CASSYVRTGVADTQYF